The rows below give T cell receptor beta chains drawn from one sample of a study of regulatory T cells in long-lasting Graves disease. TCRdb used MiXCR to reprocess the multiplex PCR reads, holding one entry per CDR3 protein. Among about 540,000 distinct CDR3 sequences listed, roughly 13% were seen once. The sample was also reused in another study, on T cells in Graves' hyperthyroidism and ophthalmopathy.

Sequenced here: peripheral blood mononuclear cells (PBMCs), sampled at new diagnosis, from a patient treated with antithyroid drugs. These receptors were obtained from a man aged 25-45 years with Graves disease. CDR3s include the opening cysteine and the closing phenylalanine or tryptophan. A D gene is named only where the DNA matches it firmly. Some rows mark clone size as missing; the rest say once, few, many or name a class of expanded clone.

cdr3_nt: TGTGCCATCAGTGTCGAAGGGAACGAGCAGTACTTC; cdr3_aa: CAISVEGNEQYF; d_call: .; clone_size: .; v_call: TRBV10-3; cdr3_length: 12; j_call: TRBJ2-7
cdr3_nt: TGTGCCATCAGTGAGTCGGGGGCCCAGTATGGCTACACCTTC; cdr3_aa: CAISESGAQYGYTF; d_call: .; clone_size: .; v_call: TRBV10-3; cdr3_length: 14; j_call: TRBJ1-2
cdr3_nt: TGTGCCAGCAGTCCCAGATCGGGAAACACCATATATTTT; cdr3_aa: CASSPRSGNTIYF; d_call: .; clone_size: many; v_call: TRBV2; cdr3_length: 13; j_call: TRBJ1-3
cdr3_nt: TGTGCCAGCAGCGTAGGGCCAGGACCCCAAGAGACCCAGTACTTC; cdr3_aa: CASSVGPGPQETQYF; d_call: .; clone_size: many; v_call: TRBV9; cdr3_length: 15; j_call: TRBJ2-5
cdr3_nt: TGTGCCAGCAGCTTAGTTTCTCGGTCGCATGGCTACACCTTC; cdr3_aa: CASSLVSRSHGYTF; d_call: .; clone_size: many; v_call: TRBV7-9; cdr3_length: 14; j_call: TRBJ1-2
cdr3_nt: TGTGCCAGCAGCCCAGACCTAGCCTACAATGAGCAGTTCTTC; cdr3_aa: CASSPDLAYNEQFF; d_call: .; clone_size: .; v_call: TRBV13; cdr3_length: 14; j_call: TRBJ2-1
cdr3_nt: TGTGCCAGTAGTATAGGCCAGGGGACCGGGGAGCTGTTTTTT; cdr3_aa: CASSIGQGTGELFF; d_call: .; clone_size: once; v_call: TRBV19; cdr3_length: 14; j_call: TRBJ2-2
cdr3_nt: TGTGCCAGCGGGGGAGGGTCCTACGAGCAGTACTTC; cdr3_aa: CASGGGSYEQYF; d_call: TRBD2; clone_size: many; v_call: TRBV28; cdr3_length: 12; j_call: TRBJ2-7
cdr3_nt: TGCGCCAGCAGTGAGTCGACTGCTTCGATCCGAAACACCATATATTTT; cdr3_aa: CASSESTASIRNTIYF; d_call: .; clone_size: few; v_call: TRBV10-2; cdr3_length: 16; j_call: TRBJ1-3
cdr3_nt: TGTGCCACCAGCAGCGAACACATCCTAGCGACCAACACCGGGGAGCTGTTTTTT; cdr3_aa: CATSSEHILATNTGELFF; d_call: .; clone_size: many; v_call: TRBV15; cdr3_length: 18; j_call: TRBJ2-2
cdr3_nt: TGTGCCAGCAGTGTTGAGACAGGGGGATCCTACGAGCAGTACTTC; cdr3_aa: CASSVETGGSYEQYF; d_call: TRBD1; clone_size: many; v_call: TRBV6-1; cdr3_length: 15; j_call: TRBJ2-7
cdr3_nt: TGTGCCAGCAGTGAGACCTGGACAGCGAACAATGAGCAGTTCTTC; cdr3_aa: CASSETWTANNEQFF; d_call: .; clone_size: .; v_call: TRBV6-1; cdr3_length: 15; j_call: TRBJ2-1
cdr3_nt: TGCGCCAGCTCCGCAGGGGGCAACGAGCAGTACTTC; cdr3_aa: CASSAGGNEQYF; d_call: TRBD1; clone_size: .; v_call: TRBV5-1; cdr3_length: 12; j_call: TRBJ2-7
cdr3_nt: TGTGCCAGCAGCCAAGGGACTAGCGGATATTACGAGCAGTACTTC; cdr3_aa: CASSQGTSGYYEQYF; d_call: TRBD2; clone_size: few; v_call: TRBV3-1; cdr3_length: 15; j_call: TRBJ2-7
cdr3_nt: TGTGCCAGCAAGTACGCTACCTACGAGCAGTACTTC; cdr3_aa: CASKYATYEQYF; d_call: .; clone_size: many; v_call: TRBV12-3/TRBV12-4; cdr3_length: 12; j_call: TRBJ2-7
cdr3_nt: TGTGCCAGTACCGTCGGGTGGGGCGGGCTGCAGTCCCAGTACTTC; cdr3_aa: CASTVGWGGLQSQYF; d_call: .; clone_size: .; v_call: TRBV19; cdr3_length: 15; j_call: TRBJ2-5
cdr3_nt: TGTGCCAGCAGCGTAGGTAGCGGGTCTACCTACGAGCAGTACTTC; cdr3_aa: CASSVGSGSTYEQYF; d_call: TRBD2; clone_size: few; v_call: TRBV9; cdr3_length: 15; j_call: TRBJ2-7
cdr3_nt: TGTGCCAGCAGCGGTGCGGGAGCAGATACGCAGTATTTT; cdr3_aa: CASSGAGADTQYF; d_call: TRBD2; clone_size: many; v_call: TRBV9; cdr3_length: 13; j_call: TRBJ2-3
cdr3_nt: TGTGCCAGCACTCAGGCGGCACCTGGCACAGATACGCAGTATTTT; cdr3_aa: CASTQAAPGTDTQYF; d_call: .; clone_size: .; v_call: TRBV5-6; cdr3_length: 15; j_call: TRBJ2-3
cdr3_nt: TGTGCCAGCAGTTTAACTTATTGGGACTCCTACAATGAGCAGTTCTTC; cdr3_aa: CASSLTYWDSYNEQFF; d_call: .; clone_size: many; v_call: TRBV27; cdr3_length: 16; j_call: TRBJ2-1
cdr3_nt: TGCGCCAGCAGCTCTCCTACCCCCGGGGAGCTGTTTTTT; cdr3_aa: CASSSPTPGELFF; d_call: .; clone_size: many; v_call: TRBV5-1; cdr3_length: 13; j_call: TRBJ2-2
cdr3_nt: TGTGCCATCGGCCAGGGGAGGACCTACGAGCAGTACTTC; cdr3_aa: CAIGQGRTYEQYF; d_call: .; clone_size: few; v_call: TRBV10-3; cdr3_length: 13; j_call: TRBJ2-7
cdr3_nt: TGCGCCAGCAGCCAGGCGACAGGGGCGGATTCACCCCTCCACTTT; cdr3_aa: CASSQATGADSPLHF; d_call: TRBD1; clone_size: .; v_call: TRBV4-1; cdr3_length: 15; j_call: TRBJ1-6
cdr3_nt: TGTGCCAGCAGTTTCTCTAGCGGGAGAGTTAATGAGCAGTTCTTC; cdr3_aa: CASSFSSGRVNEQFF; d_call: TRBD2; clone_size: .; v_call: TRBV28; cdr3_length: 15; j_call: TRBJ2-1
cdr3_nt: TGTGCCAGCAGCCAAACAAACGGGGGGCCGGATGAGCAGTTCTTC; cdr3_aa: CASSQTNGGPDEQFF; d_call: .; clone_size: many; v_call: TRBV11-2; cdr3_length: 15; j_call: TRBJ2-1
cdr3_nt: TGCAGTGCTAGAGCTGAGGACTACCGCGGAGATACGCAGTATTTT; cdr3_aa: CSARAEDYRGDTQYF; d_call: .; clone_size: many; v_call: TRBV20-1; cdr3_length: 15; j_call: TRBJ2-3
cdr3_nt: TGTGCCAGCAGAGAGGGAAACTCTGAAGCTTTCTTT; cdr3_aa: CASREGNSEAFF; d_call: .; clone_size: few; v_call: TRBV2; cdr3_length: 12; j_call: TRBJ1-1
cdr3_nt: TGTGCCAGCAGTTTGAGAAGGGTTGGCACTGAAGCTTTCTTT; cdr3_aa: CASSLRRVGTEAFF; d_call: .; clone_size: many; v_call: TRBV27; cdr3_length: 14; j_call: TRBJ1-1